This T cell receptor beta chain came from a study of early T cells in non-severe SARS-CoV-2 infection. This clonotype was detected ten times or more. The CDR3 spans 13 residues. CDR1 is DFQATT, CDR2 SNEGSKA, per germline (reference sequence). Trimming stripped 4 bases from V and 7 bases from J, with 16 bases between. TCRdb reprocessed the 5' RACE reads via MiXCR and lists one record per CDR3 protein. The sample carries about 22,000 distinct CDR3 sequences, 4% to 4.5% recorded once. J is TRBJ2-5 and V is TRBV20-1; D is ambiguous. The receptor's source is an adult who was a healthcare worker with PCR-confirmed SARS-CoV-2 infection or an uninfected control (not recorded which). The sequencing sample was made of whole blood. CDR3 loop: CSATRLQRGTQYF. CDR3 DNA: TGCAGTGCTACCCGTCTCCAGAGAGGGACCCAGTACTTC.